A single sample gave rise to the 3 T cell receptor beta chains below, sequenced in a study of control samples from healthy donors and cancer patients. Libraries were prepared by immunoSEQ multiplex PCR; TCRdb keeps only in-frame clonotypes and omits some of them. The data hold 60,000 to 95,000 clones, with more than 75% observed a single time. The sequencing input was blood. The receptor set was obtained from a man between 50 and 59 years old in good health.

The genes are TRBV9 and TRBJ2-2; the D gene could be TRBD1 or TRBD2 (5 bases each). V lost 3 bases and J 13 bases, leaving 22 bases between the germline ends. The CDR3 is 15 amino acids. Germline V gene lookup returns CDR1 SGDLS and CDR2 YYNGEE. The CDR3 DNA reads TGTGCCAGCAGCGCTCGCCGGGACGGCCTAGATAGGCTGTTTTTT. As protein: CASSARRDGLDRLFF.

The chain is built from TRBV3-1 (or the pseudogene TRBV3-2) and TRBJ2-2; possibly TRBD2 for D (6 bases). CDR1 is LGHDT, CDR2 YNNKEL, per germline (reference sequence). The CDR3 extends over 17 amino acids. V lost 1 base, J lost 0 bases, and 12 bases lay in between. CDR3 amino acids: CASSQGGGITNTGELFF. For the CDR3, the DNA is TGTGCCAGCAGCCAAGGTGGGGGGATAACGAACACCGGGGAGCTGTTTTTT.

The rearrangement joins TRBV5-1 to TRBJ1-1, with a possible D match to TRBD1 (6 bases). V was clipped by 3 bases and J by 7 bases, with 10 bases between them. Germline V gives CDR1 SGHRS, CDR2 YFSETQ. The length of the CDR3 is 12 residues. In DNA form, the CDR3 reads TGCGCCAGCAGCTCCGGGACAAGTGAAGCTTTCTTT. As protein: CASSSGTSEAFF. The full variable domain, in which reference TRBV5-1 and TRBJ1-1 provide the parts outside the CDR3, is KAGVTQTPRYLIKTRGQQVTLSCSPISGHRSVSWYQQTPGQGLQFLFEYFSETQRNKGNFPGRFSGRQFSNSRSEMNVSTLELGDSALYLCASSSGTSEAFFGQGTRLTVV.